This paragraph covers one T cell receptor beta chain sequence. No antigen is known for it. Resections took place in Japan or China from the mid-2010s to the late 2010s. This sample is part of a study of immune evolution from preneoplasia to lung adenocarcinoma. The study, taken as a whole, reports: Top clone share appeared to fall from AAH through AIS, MIA, adenocarcinoma.

TCRdb's table, derived via immunoSEQ multiplex PCR, lists solely in-frame clones and lacks some. The sample contains 2,500 to 3,500 clones, 75% to 90% of which appear only once. This CDR3 region has 14 residues. The chain links TRBV21-1 to TRBJ1-4; the table's D call, TRBD1, has no DNA check behind it. TRBV21-1 is shown as a pseudogene. The clonotype comes from a person in their 40s with lung adenocarcinoma. The sequenced sample was FFPE adjacent normal lung tissue. The CDR3 region is CASSKTATNEKLFF. The CDR3 nucleotides read TGTGCCAGCAGCAAGACAGCAACTAATGAAAAACTGTTTTTT.